This record looks at one T cell receptor (beta chain) sequence and its context. Antigen: not known. This record belongs to a study of T cell responses to AZD1222 COVID-19 vaccine. Assay used: immunoSEQ multiplex PCR; TCRdb lists only in-frame clones, some missing. The sample has approximately 120,000 clones, around 85% seen once; the top ten hold about 4.4%. There are 12 residues in the CDR3. The V gene lost 6 bases and the J gene lost 1 base, with 6 bases spanning the gap. Doses given second, at about 4 or about 12 weeks, were pooled. Findings and limits, study-wide: There were mostly white British donors and more females than males, and clonal diversity was possibly underestimated. Variant regions that are unmutated are reportedly the target of nearly half of spike-specific TCRs. Repertoires were sampled only after the peak T cell response.

The V gene is TRBV12-3 or TRBV12-4, the J gene TRBJ1-2; D remains unclear. This sequence was found in an adult who received the AZD1222 COVID-19 vaccine. The sample in question was peripheral blood, obtained 28 days after the second AZD1222 dose. The CDR3 DNA reads as TGTGCCAGCAGGTCACATAACTATGGCTACACCTTC. Protein sequence: CASRSHNYGYTF.